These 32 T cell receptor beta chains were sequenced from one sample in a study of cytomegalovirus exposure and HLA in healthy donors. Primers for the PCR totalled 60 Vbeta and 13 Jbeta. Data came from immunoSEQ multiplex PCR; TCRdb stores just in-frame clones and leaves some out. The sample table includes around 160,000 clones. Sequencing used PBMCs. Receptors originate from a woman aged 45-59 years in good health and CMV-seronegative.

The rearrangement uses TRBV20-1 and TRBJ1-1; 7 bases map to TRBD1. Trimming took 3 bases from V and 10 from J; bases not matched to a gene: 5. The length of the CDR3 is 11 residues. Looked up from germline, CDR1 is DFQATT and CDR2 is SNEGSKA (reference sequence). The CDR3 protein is CSARTGRSAFF. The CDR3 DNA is TGCAGTGCTAGGACAGGGCGATCAGCTTTCTTT.

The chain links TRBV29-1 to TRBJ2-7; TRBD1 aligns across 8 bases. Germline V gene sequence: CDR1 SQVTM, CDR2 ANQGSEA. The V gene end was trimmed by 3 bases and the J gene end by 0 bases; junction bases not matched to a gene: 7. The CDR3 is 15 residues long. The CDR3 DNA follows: TGCAGCGTTGACTTTTGGACAGGGAGCTCCTACGAGCAGTACTTC. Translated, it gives CSVDFWTGSSYEQYF.

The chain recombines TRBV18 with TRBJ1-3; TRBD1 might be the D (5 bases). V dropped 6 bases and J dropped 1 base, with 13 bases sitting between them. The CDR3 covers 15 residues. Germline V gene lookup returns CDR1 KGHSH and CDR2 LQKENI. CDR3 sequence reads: CASSQGAASGNTIYF. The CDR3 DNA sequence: TGTGCCAGCTCCCAGGGTGCCGCATCTGGAAACACCATATATTTT.

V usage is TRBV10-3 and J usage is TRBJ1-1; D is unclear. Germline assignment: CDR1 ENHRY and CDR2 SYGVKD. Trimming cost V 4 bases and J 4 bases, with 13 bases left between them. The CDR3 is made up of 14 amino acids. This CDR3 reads CAISVEGGSTEAFF. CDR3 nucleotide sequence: TGTGCCATCAGTGTGGAGGGTGGAAGCACTGAAGCTTTCTTT.

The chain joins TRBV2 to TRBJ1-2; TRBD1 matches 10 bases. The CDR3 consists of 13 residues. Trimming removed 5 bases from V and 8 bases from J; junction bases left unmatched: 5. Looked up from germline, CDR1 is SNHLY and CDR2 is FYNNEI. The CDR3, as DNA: TGTGCCAGCAGTTTGACAGGGGGCGCAGGCTACACCTTC. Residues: CASSLTGGAGYTF.

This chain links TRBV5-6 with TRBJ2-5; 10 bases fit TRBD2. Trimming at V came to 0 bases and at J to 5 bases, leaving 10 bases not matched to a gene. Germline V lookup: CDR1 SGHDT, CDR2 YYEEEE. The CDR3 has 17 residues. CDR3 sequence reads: CASSLGSAGGLVETQYF. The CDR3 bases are TGTGCCAGCAGCTTGGGATCAGCGGGGGGGCTTGTGGAGACCCAGTACTTC.

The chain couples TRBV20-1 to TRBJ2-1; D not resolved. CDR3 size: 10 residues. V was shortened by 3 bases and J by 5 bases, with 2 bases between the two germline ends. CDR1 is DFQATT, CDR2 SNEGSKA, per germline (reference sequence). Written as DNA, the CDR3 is TGCAGTGCTAGCGACAATGAGCAGTTCTTC. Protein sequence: CSASDNEQFF.

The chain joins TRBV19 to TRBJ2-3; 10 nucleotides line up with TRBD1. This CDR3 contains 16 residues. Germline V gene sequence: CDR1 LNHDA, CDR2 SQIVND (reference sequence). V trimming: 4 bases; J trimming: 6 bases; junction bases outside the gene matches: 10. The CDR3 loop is CASSTTPGQGSDTQYF. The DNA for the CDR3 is TGTGCCAGTAGTACTACTCCGGGACAGGGGTCCGATACGCAGTATTTT.

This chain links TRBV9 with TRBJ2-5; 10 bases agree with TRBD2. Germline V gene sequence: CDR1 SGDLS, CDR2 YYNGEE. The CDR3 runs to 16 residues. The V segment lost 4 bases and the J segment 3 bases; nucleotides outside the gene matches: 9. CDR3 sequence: CASSLRTSGYEETQYF. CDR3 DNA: TGTGCCAGCAGCCTGAGGACTAGCGGATACGAAGAGACCCAGTACTTC.

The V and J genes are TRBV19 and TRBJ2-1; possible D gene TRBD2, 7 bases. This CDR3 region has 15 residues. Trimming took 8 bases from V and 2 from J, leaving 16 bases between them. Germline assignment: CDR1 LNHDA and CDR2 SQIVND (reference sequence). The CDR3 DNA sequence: TGTGCCAGTCTCATGGGGGGGGCCCCCTACAATGAGCAGTTCTTC. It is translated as CASLMGGAPYNEQFF.

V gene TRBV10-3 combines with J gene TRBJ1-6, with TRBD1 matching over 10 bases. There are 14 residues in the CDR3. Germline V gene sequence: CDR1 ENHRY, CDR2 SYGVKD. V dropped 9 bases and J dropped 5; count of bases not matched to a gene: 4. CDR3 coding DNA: TGTGCCATTTCGACAGGGGGCCATAATTCACCCCTCCACTTT. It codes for CAISTGGHNSPLHF.

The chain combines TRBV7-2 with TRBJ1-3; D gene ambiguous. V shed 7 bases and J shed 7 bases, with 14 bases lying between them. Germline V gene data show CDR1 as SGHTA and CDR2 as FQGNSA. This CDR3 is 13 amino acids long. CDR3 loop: CASTRSPDNTIYF. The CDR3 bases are TGTGCCAGCACCCGGAGCCCAGACAACACCATATATTTT.

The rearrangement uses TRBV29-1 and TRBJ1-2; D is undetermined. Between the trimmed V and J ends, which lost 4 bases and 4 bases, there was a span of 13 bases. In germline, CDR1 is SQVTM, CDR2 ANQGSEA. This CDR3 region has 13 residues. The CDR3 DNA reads TGCAGCGTTGGGGGAGGCCCTTCCTATGGCTACACCTTC. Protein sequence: CSVGGGPSYGYTF. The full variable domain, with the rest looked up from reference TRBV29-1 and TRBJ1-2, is SAVISQKPSRDICQRGTSLTIQCQVDSQVTMMFWYRQQPGQSLTLIATANQGSEATYESGFVIDKFPISRPNLTFSTLTVSNMSPEDSSIYLCSVGGGPSYGYTFGSGTRLTVV.

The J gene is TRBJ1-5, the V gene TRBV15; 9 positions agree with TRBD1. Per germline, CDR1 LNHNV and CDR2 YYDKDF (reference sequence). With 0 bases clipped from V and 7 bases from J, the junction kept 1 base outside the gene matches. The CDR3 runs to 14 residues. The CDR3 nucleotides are TGTGCCACCAGCAGAGAGACAGGGGGACAGCCCCAGCATTTT. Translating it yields CATSRETGGQPQHF.

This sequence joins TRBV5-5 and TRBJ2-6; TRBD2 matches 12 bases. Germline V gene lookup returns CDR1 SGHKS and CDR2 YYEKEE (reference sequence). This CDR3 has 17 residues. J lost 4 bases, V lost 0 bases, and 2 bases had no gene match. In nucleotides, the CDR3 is TGTGCCAGCAGCTTGGCTAGCGGGAGGGACGGGGCCAACGTCCTGACTTTC. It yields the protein CASSLASGRDGANVLTF. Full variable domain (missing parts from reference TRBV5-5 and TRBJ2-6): DAGVTQSPTHLIKTRGQQVTLRCSPISGHKSVSWYQQVLGQGPQFIFQYYEKEERGRGNFPDRFSARQFPNYSSELNVNALLLGDSALYLCASSLASGRDGANVLTFGAGSRLTVL.

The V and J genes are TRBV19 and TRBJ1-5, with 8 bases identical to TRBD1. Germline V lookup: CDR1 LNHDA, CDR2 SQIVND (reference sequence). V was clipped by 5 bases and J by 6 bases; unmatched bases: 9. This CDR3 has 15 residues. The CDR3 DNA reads TGTGCCAGTAGTTTTTCGACAGGGGTCGTTCAGCCCCAGCATTTT. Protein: CASSFSTGVVQPQHF.

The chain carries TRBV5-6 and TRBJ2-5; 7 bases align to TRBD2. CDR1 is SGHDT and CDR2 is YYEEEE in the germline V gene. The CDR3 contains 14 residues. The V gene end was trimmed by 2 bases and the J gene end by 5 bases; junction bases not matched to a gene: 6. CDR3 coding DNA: TGTGCCAGCAGCTTTCGGGAGGCCGGGGAGACCCAGTACTTC. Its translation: CASSFREAGETQYF.

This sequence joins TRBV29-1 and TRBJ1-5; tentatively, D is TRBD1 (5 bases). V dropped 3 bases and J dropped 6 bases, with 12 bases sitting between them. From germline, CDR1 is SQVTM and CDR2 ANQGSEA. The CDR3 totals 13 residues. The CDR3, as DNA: TGCAGCGTTGAGTCGGGGGTAGGTCAGCCCCAGCATTTT. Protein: CSVESGVGQPQHF.

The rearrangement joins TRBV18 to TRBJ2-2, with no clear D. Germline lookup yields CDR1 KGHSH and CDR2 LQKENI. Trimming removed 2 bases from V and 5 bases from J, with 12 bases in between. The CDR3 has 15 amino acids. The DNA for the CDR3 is TGTGCCAGCTCACCAGGGCTGGATTGGACCGGGGAGCTGTTTTTT. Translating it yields CASSPGLDWTGELFF.

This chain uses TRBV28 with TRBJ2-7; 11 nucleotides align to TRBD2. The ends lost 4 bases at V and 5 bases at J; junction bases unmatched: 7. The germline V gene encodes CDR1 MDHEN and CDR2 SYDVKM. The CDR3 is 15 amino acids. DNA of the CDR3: TGTGCCAGCAGTTCTTTAGCGGGGGGGCCGGACGAGCAGTACTTC. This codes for CASSSLAGGPDEQYF.

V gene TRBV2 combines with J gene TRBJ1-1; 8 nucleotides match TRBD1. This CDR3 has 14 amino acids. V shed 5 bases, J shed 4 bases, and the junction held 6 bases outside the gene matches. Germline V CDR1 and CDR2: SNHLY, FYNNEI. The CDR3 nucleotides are TGTGCCAGCAGTAAGGAAACAGGGGGCACTGAAGCTTTCTTT. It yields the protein CASSKETGGTEAFF.

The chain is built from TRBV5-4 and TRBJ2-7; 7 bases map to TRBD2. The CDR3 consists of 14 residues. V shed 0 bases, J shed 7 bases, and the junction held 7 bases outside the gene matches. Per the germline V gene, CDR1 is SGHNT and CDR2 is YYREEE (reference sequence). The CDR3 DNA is TGTGCCAGCAGCTTGGCCGGGGGGTTTCGGGAGCAGTACTTC. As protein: CASSLAGGFREQYF. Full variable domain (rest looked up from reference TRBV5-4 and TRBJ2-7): ETGVTQSPTHLIKTRGQQVTLRCSSQSGHNTVSWYQQALGQGPQFIFQYYREEENGRGNFPPRFSGLQFPNYSSELNVNALELDDSALYLCASSLAGGFREQYFGPGTRLTVT.

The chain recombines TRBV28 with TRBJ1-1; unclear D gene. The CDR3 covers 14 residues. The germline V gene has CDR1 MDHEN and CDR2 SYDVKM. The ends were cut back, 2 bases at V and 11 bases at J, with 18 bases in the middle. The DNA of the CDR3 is TGTGCCAGCAGTTTAGTGGGGTCTCGTGGAGGGGCTTTCTTT. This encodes CASSLVGSRGGAFF.

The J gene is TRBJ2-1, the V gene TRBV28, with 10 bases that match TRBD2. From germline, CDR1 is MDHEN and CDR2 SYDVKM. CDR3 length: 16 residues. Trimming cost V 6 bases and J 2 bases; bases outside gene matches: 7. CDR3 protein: CASRPSGRVPYNEQFF. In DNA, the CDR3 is TGTGCCAGCAGGCCGAGCGGGAGGGTTCCCTACAATGAGCAGTTCTTC.

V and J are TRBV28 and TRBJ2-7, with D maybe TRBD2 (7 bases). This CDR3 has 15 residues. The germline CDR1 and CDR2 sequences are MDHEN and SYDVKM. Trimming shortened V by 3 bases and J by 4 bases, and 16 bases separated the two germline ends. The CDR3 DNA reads TGTGCCAGCAGTTTTCCCGGGGGGCGCAGTTACGAGCAGTACTTC. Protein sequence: CASSFPGGRSYEQYF.

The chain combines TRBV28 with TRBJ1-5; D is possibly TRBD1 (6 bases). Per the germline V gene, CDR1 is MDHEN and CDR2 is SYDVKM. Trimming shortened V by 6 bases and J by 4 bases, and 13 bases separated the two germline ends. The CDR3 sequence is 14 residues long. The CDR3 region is CASRNPGDNQPQHF. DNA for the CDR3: TGTGCCAGCAGAAACCCAGGGGATAATCAGCCCCAGCATTTT. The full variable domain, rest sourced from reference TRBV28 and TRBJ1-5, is DVKVTQSSRYLVKRTGEKVFLECVQDMDHENMFWYRQDPGLGLRLIYFSYDVKMKEKGDIPEGYSVSREKKERFSLILESASTNQTSMYLCASRNPGDNQPQHFGDGTRLSIL.

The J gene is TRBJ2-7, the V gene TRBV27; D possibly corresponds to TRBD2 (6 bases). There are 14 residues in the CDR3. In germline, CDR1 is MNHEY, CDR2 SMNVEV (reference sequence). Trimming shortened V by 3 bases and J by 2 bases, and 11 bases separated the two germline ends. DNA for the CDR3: TGTGCCAGCAGTTTTGCGACTAGTACCTACGAGCAGTACTTC. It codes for CASSFATSTYEQYF.

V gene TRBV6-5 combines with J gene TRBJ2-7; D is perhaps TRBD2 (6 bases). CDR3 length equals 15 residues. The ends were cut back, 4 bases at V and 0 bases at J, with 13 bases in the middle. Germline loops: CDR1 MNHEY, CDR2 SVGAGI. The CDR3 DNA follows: TGTGCCAGCAGTTCCCCTATAGCGGACTCCTACGAGCAGTACTTC. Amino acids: CASSSPIADSYEQYF.

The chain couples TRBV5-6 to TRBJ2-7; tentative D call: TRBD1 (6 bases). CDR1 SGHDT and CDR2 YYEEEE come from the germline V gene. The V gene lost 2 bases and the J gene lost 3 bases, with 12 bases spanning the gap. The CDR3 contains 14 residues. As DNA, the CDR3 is TGTGCCAGCAGCTTACCGGGACACAACTACGAGCAGTACTTC. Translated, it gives CASSLPGHNYEQYF.

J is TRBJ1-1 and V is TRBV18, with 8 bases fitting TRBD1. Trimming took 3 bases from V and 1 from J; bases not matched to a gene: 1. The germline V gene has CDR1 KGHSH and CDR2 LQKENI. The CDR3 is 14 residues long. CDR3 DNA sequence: TGTGCCAGCTCACCCGGGACAGGGAACACTGAAGCTTTCTTT. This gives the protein CASSPGTGNTEAFF.

DNA of the CDR3: TGTGCCATCAGTGAGATGGGTAGCGGGTACAATGAGCAGTTCTTC. The encoded protein is CAISEMGSGYNEQFF. The genes are TRBV10-3 and TRBJ2-1; 7 bases align to TRBD2. The CDR3 sequence is 15 residues long. From germline, CDR1 is ENHRY and CDR2 SYGVKD. J was trimmed by 4 bases and V by 2 bases; bases with no gene match: 5.

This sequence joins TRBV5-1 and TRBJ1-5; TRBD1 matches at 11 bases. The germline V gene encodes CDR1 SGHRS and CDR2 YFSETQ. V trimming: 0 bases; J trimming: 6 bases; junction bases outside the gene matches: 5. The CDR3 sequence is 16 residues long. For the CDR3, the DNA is TGCGCCAGCAGCTTGGATGGACAGGGGGCTGGTCAGCCCCAGCATTTT. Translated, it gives CASSLDGQGAGQPQHF.